This TCR beta chain is drawn from a study of blood T cell repertoires in COVID-19. Study background: Sources were T cells, B-cell-depleted T cells, or PBMCs; the material itself was cDNA or gDNA.

V lost 9 bases to trimming and J lost 6 bases, with 18 bases between them. Germline CDR1 is LNHDA and CDR2 is SQIVND (reference sequence). The CDR3 totals 14 residues. Measured with immunoSEQ multiplex PCR; TCRdb has only the in-frame clones, and not every one. This sample yields more than 150,000 clones, of which around four fifths are seen a single time; approximately 12% belongs to the top ten. The TCR comes from a man aged 65 to 79 who had recovered from COVID-19. What was sequenced was peripheral blood. V usage is TRBV19 and J usage is TRBJ2-1; maybe TRBD2 (6 bases). CDR3 protein: CASWGGGDSNEQFF. The CDR3 DNA sequence: TGTGCCAGCTGGGGAGGAGGAGACTCCAATGAGCAGTTCTTC.